This TCR beta chain was profiled in a study of patients and donors after allogeneic stem cell transplantation. In its sample, this clonotype was seen many times. TCRdb re-analysed the RT-PCR reads in MiXCR, keeping a single row per CDR3 protein. This sample has approximately 88,000 distinct CDR3 sequences, with 4% to 5% found just once. J lost 5 bases, V lost 2 bases, and 6 bases had no gene match. The CDR3 has 15 residues. Germline assignment: CDR1 LNHNV and CDR2 YYDKDF (reference sequence). This chain links TRBV15 with TRBJ2-1; TRBD1 matches 7 bases. Sequencing used blood, either unsorted or a sorted T cell fraction (not recorded which). This receptor was taken from a human donor who was either an allogeneic HSCT recipient or a stem cell or donor lymphocyte infusion donor (not recorded which). It is not recorded whose cells these are; they may come from a transplant donor. The CDR3 is CATSRSGDRDNEQFF. The DNA for the CDR3 is TGTGCCACCAGCAGATCTGGGGACAGAGACAATGAGCAGTTCTTC.